This T cell receptor beta chain was obtained from a study of human T cells and chemical hapten exposure. Details on this clonotype: Its cognate antigen is unknown.

TCRdb reanalysed the RACE reads using MiXCR and keeps one entry per CDR3 protein. The table lists around 180,000 distinct CDR3 sequences, around 30% of them singletons. Unmatched junction bases numbered 8, after V lost 6 bases and J lost 2 bases. Germline V CDR1 and CDR2: ENHRY, SYGVKD. The CDR3 loop spans 16 amino acids. Study results and limitations: TCRs exceeding a frequency of 1 in 1000 stayed unchanged under DPC sensitization.

Time point here: pre-sensitization, week 0. Treatment: therapeutic diphenylcyclopropenone sensitization with weekly scalp DPC. The drawing of blood occurred before each patch test was applied. The specimen comprised whole blood, sampled in connection with sensitization to the hapten diphenylcyclopropenone (DPC). The TCR sequence derives from a woman under 40 with alopecia areata. Some clones in this sample may be carry-over from other donors' samples. The chain uses TRBV10-3 and TRBJ2-5, with 11 bases that match TRBD2. The CDR3 bases are TGTGCCATCAGACCTTCTAGCGGGGGGCCTCAAGAGACCCAGTACTTC. The encoded protein is CAIRPSSGGPQETQYF.